The 25 T cell receptor beta chains below were found in one sample sequenced in a study of cytomegalovirus exposure and HLA in healthy donors. This PCR relied on a set of 60 Vbeta primers and 13 Jbeta primers. Some clones are missing from TCRdb's copy, which holds only in-frame ones; the method was immunoSEQ multiplex PCR. The table records around 130,000 clones, 7% to 9.5% of them present only once. Sequencing used PBMCs. These receptors were taken from a woman aged 40-49 years in good health and CMV-seropositive.

This clone has a handful of counts. The chain joins TRBV2 to TRBJ2-2; no definite D call. V was shortened by 2 bases and J by 2 bases, with 6 bases between the two germline ends. The CDR3 is made up of 14 amino acids. In germline, CDR1 is SNHLY, CDR2 FYNNEI. CDR3: CASSEIANTGELFF. DNA of the CDR3: TGTGCCAGCAGTGAAATAGCTAACACCGGGGAGCTGTTTTTT.

This clone occurred a few times. CDR3: CASSIGAAKNIQYF. The CDR3 nucleotides are TGTGCCAGTAGTATTGGGGCAGCTAAAAACATTCAGTACTTC. The chain carries TRBV19 and TRBJ2-4, with a possible D match to TRBD1 (5 bases). Between the trimmed V and J ends, which lost 3 bases and 4 bases, there was a span of 10 bases. Germline CDR1 is LNHDA and CDR2 is SQIVND (reference sequence). The length of the CDR3 is 14 residues.

A few counts support this clone. The genes are TRBV18 and TRBJ2-1, with 7 bases that match TRBD1. Germline V gives CDR1 KGHSH, CDR2 LQKENI. Trimming at V came to 6 bases and at J to 6 bases, leaving 11 bases not matched to a gene. The CDR3 extends over 15 amino acids. This CDR3 reads CASSGGQVTFNEQFF. For the CDR3, the DNA is TGTGCCAGCTCGGGTGGACAGGTTACCTTCAATGAGCAGTTCTTC.

This clone was counted a few times. The chain combines TRBV23-1 with TRBJ1-4; D is uncertain. TRBV23-1 falls under the ORF class, with uncertain function. The CDR3 runs to 16 residues. The germline V and J ends were trimmed by 3 bases and 2 bases, with 13 bases remaining between them. The DNA of the CDR3 is TGCGCCAGCAGTCATTTACGCGATGCGACTAATGAAAAACTGTTTTTT. It encodes CASSHLRDATNEKLFF.

This clone appeared a few times. This rearrangement joins TRBV6-6 to TRBJ2-1; D may be TRBD2 (6 bases). The V and J ends lost 4 bases and 0 bases respectively, with 13 bases between them. This CDR3 has 16 residues. Per germline, CDR1 MNHNY and CDR2 SVGAGI (reference sequence). The DNA of the CDR3 is TGTGCCAGCAGTTGGAGGGACCCGAGCTCCTACAATGAGCAGTTCTTC. Translated: CASSWRDPSSYNEQFF.

Remarks on this clone: Other DNA sequences of this sample code for an identical CDR3. The rearrangement links TRBV19 to TRBJ1-1; D gene unclear. The ends were cut back, 4 bases at V and 1 base at J, with 10 bases in the middle. CDR3 length: 14 amino acids. The germline CDR1 and CDR2 sequences are LNHDA and SQIVND (reference sequence). Here the CDR3 DNA reads TGTGCCAGTAGTAGACTCGTCCCGAACACTGAAGCTTTCTTT. Protein sequence: CASSRLVPNTEAFF.

The chain couples TRBV5-4 to TRBJ2-2; 10 bases are a match to TRBD1. This CDR3 spans 16 amino acids. The germline CDR1 and CDR2 sequences are SGHNT and YYREEE (reference sequence). The J segment lost 5 bases and the V segment lost 0 bases, leaving 4 bases of the junction unmatched. CDR3: CASSLGQGALTGELFF. The CDR3 nucleotides are TGTGCCAGCAGCTTGGGACAGGGGGCCCTAACCGGGGAGCTGTTTTTT.

The V gene is TRBV6-5, the J gene TRBJ1-1; a weak D match, TRBD1 (5 bases). Germline V lookup: CDR1 MNHEY, CDR2 SVGAGI. The germline V and J ends were trimmed by 8 bases and 4 bases, with 17 bases remaining between them. The CDR3 has 14 residues. CDR3 coding DNA: TGTGCCAGCCTCAAGGAGGGTGGGGGCACTGAAGCTTTCTTT. Its translation is CASLKEGGGTEAFF.

This chain uses TRBV7-9 with TRBJ2-1, with 10 nucleotides matching TRBD1. The CDR3 is 16 amino acids. Germline V gives CDR1 SEHNR, CDR2 FQNEAQ (reference sequence). V was clipped by 2 bases and J by 8 bases; unmatched bases: 9. CDR3 sequence: CASSLPGQGTLDEQFF. Written as DNA, the CDR3 is TGTGCCAGCAGCTTACCGGGACAGGGGACTTTGGATGAGCAGTTCTTC.

The chain has TRBV9 and TRBJ1-3, with unresolved D. Trimming took 0 bases from V and 10 from J, leaving 8 bases between them. CDR1 SGDLS and CDR2 YYNGEE come from the germline V gene. The CDR3 totals 12 residues. CDR3 residues: CASSVDGETIYF. CDR3 bases: TGTGCCAGCAGCGTAGATGGTGAGACCATATATTTT. The variable domain in full, with the rest retrieved from reference TRBV9 and TRBJ1-3, is DSGVTQTPKHLITATGQRVTLRCSPRSGDLSVYWYQQSLDQGLQFLIQYYNGEERAKGNILERFSAQQFPDLHSELNLSSLELGDSALYFCASSVDGETIYFGEGSWLTVV.

The CDR3 bases are TGTGCCAGCAAGGGGACAGCATCCTACAATGAGCAGTTCTTC. Translation gives CASKGTASYNEQFF. The genes are TRBV6-1 and TRBJ2-1; TRBD1 matches 7 bases. V shed 7 bases and J 1 base; nucleotides not matched to a gene: 4. CDR1 is MNHNS, CDR2 SASEGT, per germline. The CDR3 covers 14 residues.

V gene TRBV30 combines with J gene TRBJ1-6; the D gene is possibly TRBD1 (5 bases). The CDR3 is 12 amino acids. Germline V gives CDR1 GTSNPN, CDR2 SVGIG (reference sequence). The ends were cut back, 3 bases at V and 8 bases at J, with 8 bases in the middle. For the CDR3, the DNA is TGTGCCTGGAGAGGGGATGATTCACCCCTCCACTTT. It specifies CAWRGDDSPLHF.

This clone was seen a few times. The CDR3 sequence is CASSLRPRETQYF. CDR3 coding DNA: TGTGCCAGCAGCCTAAGGCCCCGAGAGACCCAGTACTTC. The genes are TRBV7-3 and TRBJ2-5; D is unclear. V dropped 5 bases and J dropped 4 bases, with 11 bases sitting between them. The germline CDR1 and CDR2 sequences are SGHTA and FQGTGA. This CDR3 comprises 13 residues.

This clone turned up a few times. The chain has TRBV28 and TRBJ1-1; TRBD1 might be the D (5 bases). Germline V CDR1 and CDR2: MDHEN, SYDVKM. V was shortened by 7 bases and J by 6 bases, with 12 bases between the two germline ends. The CDR3 totals 12 residues. The CDR3 sequence is CASKIGGAEAFF. The CDR3 nucleotides are TGTGCCAGCAAGATTGGAGGGGCTGAAGCTTTCTTT.

The chain employs TRBV11-2 and TRBJ1-2, with D unresolved. Trimming left V 1 base short and J 8 bases short, with 14 bases between. The CDR3 is made up of 14 amino acids. Germline values: CDR1 SGHAT, CDR2 FQNNGV. The CDR3 nucleotides read TGTGCCAGCAGCTTAGCGGAGACGTATGCCGGCTACACCTTC. Amino acid sequence: CASSLAETYAGYTF.

V gene TRBV5-1 combines with J gene TRBJ2-5; TRBD1 agrees at 7 bases. V lost 0 bases and J lost 5; bases outside the gene matches: 7. The CDR3 sequence is 15 residues long. CDR1 and CDR2 from the germline V gene are SGHRS and YFSETQ. Here the CDR3 DNA reads TGCGCCAGCAGCTTGGCGGGGACAGAGTACGAGACCCAGTACTTC. Amino acids: CASSLAGTEYETQYF.

The J gene is TRBJ2-4, the V gene TRBV28, with TRBD1 as a possible D gene (6 bases). The length of the CDR3 is 17 residues. Trimming left V 7 bases short and J 0 bases short, with 19 bases between. Germline-derived CDR1 and CDR2 are MDHEN and SYDVKM. CDR3 loop: CASIPSRGQLAKNIQYF. The CDR3 DNA is TGTGCCAGCATCCCCTCTCGGGGACAACTAGCCAAAAACATTCAGTACTTC.

This chain joins TRBV18 and TRBJ2-2, with D possibly TRBD1 on 5 matching bases. The CDR3 is 15 amino acids. Trimming shortened V by 0 bases and J by 7 bases, and 12 bases separated the two germline ends. The V gene's germline CDR1 is KGHSH and CDR2 LQKENI. DNA for the CDR3: TGTGCCAGCTCACCACCGCTGGGGCTTAACGGGGAGCTGTTTTTT. Translated: CASSPPLGLNGELFF. Drawing the rest from reference TRBV18 and TRBJ2-2, the complete variable domain is NAGVMQNPRHLVRRRGQEARLRCSPMKGHSHVYWYRQLPEEGLKFMVYLQKENIIDESGMPKERFSAEFPKEGPSILRIQQVVRGDSAAYFCASSPPLGLNGELFFGEGSRLTVL.

V gene TRBV5-6 combines with J gene TRBJ1-1; 7 bases are shared with TRBD1. V shed 6 bases, J shed 2 bases, and the junction held 10 bases outside the gene matches. The CDR3 is made up of 15 amino acids. CDR1 SGHDT and CDR2 YYEEEE come from the germline V gene. This chain's CDR3 is CASTRTGFPNTEAFF. In nucleotides, the CDR3 is TGTGCCAGCACCAGGACAGGATTTCCAAACACTGAAGCTTTCTTT.

This clone was found a few times. The rearrangement uses TRBV7-6 and TRBJ1-2; D remains ambiguous. The germline gives CDR1 SGHVS, CDR2 FNYEAQ. The V end was cut by 0 bases, the J end by 0 bases, with 8 bases between. CDR3 length equals 15 residues. The CDR3 DNA sequence: TGTGCCAGCAGCTTAGCGCCCGCAGCTAACTATGGCTACACCTTC. Encoded protein: CASSLAPAANYGYTF.

This clone has only a few counts. The chain employs TRBV18 and TRBJ2-1, with TRBD2 matching 14 bases. Germline V CDR1 and CDR2: KGHSH, LQKENI. After removal of 1 base from V and 5 bases from J, the junction contained 1 base not matched to a gene. This CDR3 comprises 16 residues. CDR3 region: CASSPRLAGGNNEQFF. The CDR3 DNA reads as TGTGCCAGCTCACCACGACTAGCGGGGGGGAACAATGAGCAGTTCTTC.

The chain is built from TRBV11-2 and TRBJ1-2, with TRBD1 as a possible D gene (6 bases). Trimming removed 7 bases at V and 6 bases at J, with 21 bases between. CDR3 size: 15 residues. Germline CDR1 and CDR2: SGHAT and FQNNGV. The CDR3 DNA reads as TGTGCCAGCACCGAATGGGCAGGGACAAACCATGGCTACACCTTC. It encodes CASTEWAGTNHGYTF.

The V call is TRBV7-9, the J call TRBJ1-5; 7 positions match TRBD1. From germline, CDR1 is SEHNR and CDR2 FQNEAQ (reference sequence). The length of the CDR3 is 19 residues. V shed 1 base and J 1 base; nucleotides not matched to a gene: 13. Here the CDR3 DNA reads TGTGCCAGCAGCTTAGATGTACAGGGGTATAGGACGAGCAATCAGCCCCAGCATTTT. Residues: CASSLDVQGYRTSNQPQHF.

This clone came up a few times. This sequence joins TRBV27 and TRBJ1-5; no clear D. Trimming shortened V by 6 bases and J by 5 bases, and 11 bases separated the two germline ends. The length of the CDR3 is 13 residues. Germline V gives CDR1 MNHEY, CDR2 SMNVEV (reference sequence). The CDR3 nucleotides are TGTGCCAGCAGGGGTTCGCGGTATCAGCCCCAGCATTTT. This gives the protein CASRGSRYQPQHF.

This clone has only a few counts. This chain joins TRBV28 and TRBJ1-4, with D hard to call. The CDR3 contains 13 residues. Trimming pared 6 bases from V and 4 bases from J, leaving 9 bases between. CDR1 is MDHEN, CDR2 SYDVKM, per germline. The CDR3 here is CASRGGGNEKLFF. The CDR3 DNA is TGTGCCAGCAGAGGCGGAGGTAATGAAAAACTGTTTTTT. The variable domain in full, with the rest retrieved from reference TRBV28 and TRBJ1-4, is DVKVTQSSRYLVKRTGEKVFLECVQDMDHENMFWYRQDPGLGLRLIYFSYDVKMKEKGDIPEGYSVSREKKERFSLILESASTNQTSMYLCASRGGGNEKLFFGSGTQLSVL.